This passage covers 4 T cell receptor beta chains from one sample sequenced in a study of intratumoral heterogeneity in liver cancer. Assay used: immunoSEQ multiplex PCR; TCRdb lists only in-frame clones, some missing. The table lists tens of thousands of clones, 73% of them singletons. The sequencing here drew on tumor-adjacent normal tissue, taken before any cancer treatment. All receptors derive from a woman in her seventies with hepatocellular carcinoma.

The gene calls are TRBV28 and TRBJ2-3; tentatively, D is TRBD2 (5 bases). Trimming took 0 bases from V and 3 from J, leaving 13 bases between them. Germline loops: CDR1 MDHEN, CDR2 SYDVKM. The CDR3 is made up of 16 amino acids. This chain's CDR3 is CASSLWASSFTDTQYF. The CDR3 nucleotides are TGTGCCAGCAGTTTATGGGCTAGCTCCTTTACAGATACGCAGTATTTT.

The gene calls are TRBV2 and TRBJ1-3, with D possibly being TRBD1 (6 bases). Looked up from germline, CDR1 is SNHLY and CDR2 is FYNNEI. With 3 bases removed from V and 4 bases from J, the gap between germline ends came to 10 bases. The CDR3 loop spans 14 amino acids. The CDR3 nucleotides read TGTGCCAGCAGTGACGGTACAGGGGGAAACACCATATATTTT. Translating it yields CASSDGTGGNTIYF.

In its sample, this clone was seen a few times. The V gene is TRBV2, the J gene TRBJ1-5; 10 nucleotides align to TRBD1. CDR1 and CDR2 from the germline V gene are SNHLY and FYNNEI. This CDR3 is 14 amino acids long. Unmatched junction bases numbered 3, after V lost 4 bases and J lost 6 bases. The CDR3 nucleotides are TGTGCCAGCAGTGTAGGACAGGGGGGTCAGCCCCAGCATTTT. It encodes CASSVGQGGQPQHF.

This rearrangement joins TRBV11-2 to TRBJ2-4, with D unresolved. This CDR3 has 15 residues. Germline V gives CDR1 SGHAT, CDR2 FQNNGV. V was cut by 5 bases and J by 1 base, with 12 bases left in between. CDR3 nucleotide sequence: TGTGCCAGCAGCCTTCCCGTGGGGGCCAAAAACATTCAGTACTTC. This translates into CASSLPVGAKNIQYF.